At least ten counts were recorded for the clone carrying this TCR beta chain. The antigen remains undetermined. Scientists amplified the TCR beta CDR3 regions from RNA transcripts. Second-round multiplex PCR came after first-round RT-PCR with HTBI primers. TCRdb reprocessed the multiplex PCR reads with MiXCR, giving one entry per CDR3 protein. The data show 300,000 to 400,000 distinct CDR3 sequences, about 17% seen once. CDR3 size: 14 residues. Germline loops: CDR1 MNHEY, CDR2 SMNVEV (reference sequence). Trimming took 7 bases from V and 2 from J; bases not matched to a gene: 7. The data were taken from a study of Graves' ophthalmopathy and Graves' hyperthyroidism. Whole-study results and caveats: Sensitivity reached over 85% and specificity 75% to 82% for a 13-signature model separating ophthalmopathy from stable hyperthyroidism.

The authors defined stable hyperthyroidism as no ophthalmopathy within 18 months of follow-up. Source material: peripheral blood. The sequence came from an adult woman with stable Graves' hyperthyroidism. V usage is TRBV27 and J usage is TRBJ2-5, with 7 bases matching TRBD2. The CDR3 nucleotides read TGTGCCAGCAAAGGGCTAGCGGTACAAGAGACCCAGTACTTC. It encodes CASKGLAVQETQYF.